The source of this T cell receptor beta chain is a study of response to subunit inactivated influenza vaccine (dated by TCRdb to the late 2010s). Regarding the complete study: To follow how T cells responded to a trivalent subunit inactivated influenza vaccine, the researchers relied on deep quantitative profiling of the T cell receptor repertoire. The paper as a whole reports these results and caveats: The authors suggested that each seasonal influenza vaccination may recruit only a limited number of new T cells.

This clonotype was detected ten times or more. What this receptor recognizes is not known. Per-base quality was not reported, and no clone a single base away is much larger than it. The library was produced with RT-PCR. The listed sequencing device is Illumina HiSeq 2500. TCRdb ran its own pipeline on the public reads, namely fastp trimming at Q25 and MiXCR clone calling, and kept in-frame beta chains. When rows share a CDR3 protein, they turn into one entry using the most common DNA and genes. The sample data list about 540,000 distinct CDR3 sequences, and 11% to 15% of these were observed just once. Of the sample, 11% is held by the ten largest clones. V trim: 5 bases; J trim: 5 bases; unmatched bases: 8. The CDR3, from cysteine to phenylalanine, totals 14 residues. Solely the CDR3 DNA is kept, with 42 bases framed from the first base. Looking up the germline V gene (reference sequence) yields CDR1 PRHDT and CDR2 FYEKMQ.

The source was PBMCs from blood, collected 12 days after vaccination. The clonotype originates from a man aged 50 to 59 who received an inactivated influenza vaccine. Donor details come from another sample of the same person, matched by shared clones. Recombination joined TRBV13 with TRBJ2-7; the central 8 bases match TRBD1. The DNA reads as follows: TGTGCCAGCAGCATCGGACAGGGAATCCACGAGCAGTACTTC. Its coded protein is CASSIGQGIHEQYF.